Each of the 30 T cell receptor beta chains below was sequenced from the same sample in a study of cytomegalovirus exposure and HLA in healthy donors. The PCR employed 60 Vbeta primers together with 13 Jbeta primers. The repertoire was sequenced with immunoSEQ multiplex PCR; TCRdb's copy has only in-frame clones and lacks some. This table holds roughly 120,000 clones, 6.5% to 9.5% found once. Sequencing was done on a sample of PBMCs. The origin of the receptors is a woman aged 40 to 50 in good health and CMV-seropositive.

The J gene is TRBJ2-1, the V gene TRBV5-1; the match to TRBD2 covers 12 bases. Germline CDR1 is SGHRS and CDR2 is YFSETQ. J gave up 8 bases and V 0 bases, and 3 bases lay outside the gene matches. The CDR3 consists of 15 residues. Here the CDR3 DNA reads TGCGCCAGCAGCTTGGGACTAGCGGGGGACCATGAGCAGTTCTTC. Translation gives CASSLGLAGDHEQFF. Supplemented by reference TRBV5-1 and TRBJ2-1, the full variable domain reads KAGVTQTPRYLIKTRGQQVTLSCSPISGHRSVSWYQQTPGQGLQFLFEYFSETQRNKGNFPGRFSGRQFSNSRSEMNVSTLELGDSALYLCASSLGLAGDHEQFFGPGTRLTVL.

The table lists this clone with a few counts. The gene calls are TRBV11-2 and TRBJ2-7; TRBD1 might be the D (6 bases). Germline V gene lookup returns CDR1 SGHAT and CDR2 FQNNGV. V lost 1 base and J lost 3, with 13 bases in between. CDR3 size: 15 residues. The CDR3 protein is CASSLVGTPVYEQYF. CDR3 nucleotides: TGTGCCAGCAGCTTAGTTGGGACACCCGTCTACGAGCAGTACTTC. Combining the CDR3 with reference TRBV11-2 and TRBJ2-7 gives the whole variable domain EAGVAQSPRYKIIEKRQSVAFWCNPISGHATLYWYQQILGQGPKLLIQFQNNGVVDDSQLPKDRFSAERLKGVDSTLKIQPAKLEDSAVYLCASSLVGTPVYEQYFGPGTRLTVT.

The rearrangement joins TRBV7-9 to TRBJ1-6; 8 nucleotides line up with TRBD1. Trimming removed 2 bases from V and 8 bases from J; junction bases left unmatched: 11. CDR3 length: 17 amino acids. Germline CDR1 and CDR2: SEHNR and FQNEAQ (reference sequence). CDR3 region: CASSLSRGDRGDSPLHF. The CDR3, as DNA: TGTGCCAGCAGCTTAAGTCGGGGTGACAGGGGAGATTCACCCCTCCACTTT.

The chain employs TRBV6-5 and TRBJ2-5; 7 bases align to TRBD1. The J call may be faulty, since TRBJ2-7 better matches the DNA end. This CDR3 comprises 15 residues. Germline lookup yields CDR1 MNHEY and CDR2 SVGAGI. CDR3 in DNA: TGTGCCAGCAGTTACTCGGCAGGGGGTAACTACGAGCAGTACTTC. Its protein product is CASSYSAGGNYEQYF.

This clone has more than one count but fewer than ten. V gene TRBV30 combines with J gene TRBJ2-2; maybe TRBD2 (7 bases). CDR3 size: 15 residues. The germline V and J ends were trimmed by 2 bases and 7 bases, with 17 bases remaining between them. Germline values: CDR1 GTSNPN, CDR2 SVGIG (reference sequence). The CDR3 protein is CAWSPEGGWGGELFF. As DNA, the CDR3 is TGTGCCTGGAGTCCCGAGGGGGGGTGGGGCGGGGAGCTGTTTTTT.

This clone was observed a few times. The chain combines TRBV12-5 with TRBJ1-5; TRBD1 is a possible D gene (5 bases). CDR3 length: 17 residues. The germline V gene has CDR1 LGHNT and CDR2 FRNRAP. V was shortened by 0 bases and J by 2 bases, with 14 bases between the two germline ends. In DNA, the CDR3 is TGTGCTAGTGGTTTGGTAGGGCAGGGAAAGGGCAATCAGCCCCAGCATTTT. It translates to CASGLVGQGKGNQPQHF.

V is TRBV5-1 and J is TRBJ2-7; D may be TRBD1 (5 bases). The V and J ends lost 4 bases and 7 bases respectively, with 15 bases between them. The germline CDR1 and CDR2 sequences are SGHRS and YFSETQ. The CDR3 runs 13 residues. In DNA form, the CDR3 reads TGCGCCAGCAGCCTTAGGGGATTGGGTGAGCAGTACTTC. Its translation is CASSLRGLGEQYF.

The rearrangement links TRBV7-9 to TRBJ1-1; D possibly corresponds to TRBD1 (6 bases). The CDR3 has 14 amino acids. Trimming cost V 5 bases and J 5 bases, with 15 bases left between them. Germline values: CDR1 SEHNR, CDR2 FQNEAQ (reference sequence). DNA for the CDR3: TGTGCCAGCAGCCCCGCGGGGGGGCGGACTGAAGCTTTCTTT. This translates into CASSPAGGRTEAFF. The full variable domain, in which reference TRBV7-9 and TRBJ1-1 provide the parts outside the CDR3, is DTGVSQNPRHKITKRGQNVTFRCDPISEHNRLYWYRQTLGQGPEFLTYFQNEAQLEKSRLLSDRFSAERPKGSFSTLEIQRTEQGDSAMYLCASSPAGGRTEAFFGQGTRLTVV.

This clone was seen only a few times. The chain employs TRBV11-2 and TRBJ2-7, with D possibly matching TRBD2 (6 bases). Germline CDR1 and CDR2: SGHAT and FQNNGV. The CDR3 consists of 15 residues. The V end was cut by 3 bases, the J end by 0 bases, with 12 bases between. The CDR3 DNA reads TGTGCCAGCAGCTTTGGGACTGCTAGCTCCTACGAGCAGTACTTC. It codes for CASSFGTASSYEQYF.

This CDR3 reads CATSTIYRGGSGNTIYF. CDR3 DNA sequence: TGTGCCACCAGCACCATTTACAGGGGAGGCTCTGGAAACACCATATATTTT. The rearrangement joins TRBV15 to TRBJ1-3; 7 nucleotides align to TRBD1. CDR3 size: 17 residues. J gave up 0 bases and V 4 bases, and 9 bases lay outside the gene matches. Germline values: CDR1 LNHNV, CDR2 YYDKDF (reference sequence).

The V and J genes are TRBV18 and TRBJ2-1, with 7 bases matching TRBD1. The CDR3 sequence is 15 residues long. V dropped 3 bases and J dropped 5; count of bases not matched to a gene: 7. Looked up from germline, CDR1 is KGHSH and CDR2 is LQKENI. DNA for the CDR3: TGTGCCAGCTCACCGGGTCTACAGGGGAACAATGAGCAGTTCTTC. Translated, it gives CASSPGLQGNNEQFF.

In its sample, this clone was seen a few times. V and J are TRBV4-2 and TRBJ1-4; tentative D call: TRBD1 (5 bases). With 0 bases removed from V and 0 bases from J, the gap between germline ends came to 14 bases. Germline CDR1 LGHNA, CDR2 YNFKEQ. The CDR3 consists of 18 residues. CDR3 DNA: TGTGCCAGCAGCCAAGATATCCCGGGGACTGCAACTAATGAAAAACTGTTTTTT. This codes for CASSQDIPGTATNEKLFF.

The J gene is TRBJ1-2, the V gene TRBV27; D unresolved. The CDR3 is 16 residues long. CDR1 is MNHEY, CDR2 SMNVEV, per germline (reference sequence). Trimming took off 0 bases at V and 2 bases at J, with 13 bases between the two ends. CDR3 coding DNA: TGTGCCAGCAGTTTATCCGCAGGCCTGTCAAACTATGGCTACACCTTC. As protein: CASSLSAGLSNYGYTF.

This clone was detected only a few times. The chain employs TRBV5-1 and TRBJ2-3; no clear D. V was cut by 0 bases and J by 6 bases, with 8 bases left in between. The CDR3 has 13 amino acids. Germline V gives CDR1 SGHRS, CDR2 YFSETQ. For the CDR3, the DNA is TGCGCCAGCAGCTTGGACCTCGGGGATACGCAGTATTTT. It specifies CASSLDLGDTQYF.

This clone turned up a few times. The V and J genes are TRBV19 and TRBJ1-5, with D possibly being TRBD1 (5 bases). There are 14 residues in the CDR3. V lost 7 bases and J 6 bases, leaving 16 bases between the germline ends. Germline CDR1 LNHDA, CDR2 SQIVND (reference sequence). For the CDR3, the DNA is TGTGCCAGTACCATAACAGGTAGGGGTCAGCCCCAGCATTTT. This codes for CASTITGRGQPQHF.

This clone has a handful of counts. The chain recombines TRBV9 with TRBJ1-2, with 8 bases matching TRBD1. The germline V gene encodes CDR1 SGDLS and CDR2 YYNGEE. After removal of 3 bases from V and 7 bases from J, the junction contained 14 bases not matched to a gene. CDR3 size: 16 residues. The CDR3 loop is CASSALQGAGSSGYTF. In DNA form, the CDR3 reads TGTGCCAGCAGCGCCCTTCAGGGGGCAGGATCAAGTGGCTACACCTTC.

The V call is TRBV7-3, the J call TRBJ1-5, with 11 positions matching TRBD1. The trim removed 4 bases at V and 2 bases at J, leaving 1 base unmatched. Looked up from germline, CDR1 is SGHTA and CDR2 is FQGTGA. The CDR3 extends over 15 amino acids. CDR3 sequence reads: CASSSGQGGNQPQHF. The CDR3 region has the DNA TGTGCCAGCAGCTCGGGACAGGGGGGCAATCAGCCCCAGCATTTT.

The chain links TRBV6-4 to TRBJ2-1; TRBD2 matches at 12 bases. This CDR3 is built from 15 residues. With V trimmed by 4 bases and J by 6 bases, 4 bases remained unmatched. Germline V gene sequence: CDR1 MRHNA, CDR2 SNTAGT. This chain's CDR3 is CASSGLAGGPNEQFF. The CDR3 DNA reads TGTGCCAGCAGTGGGCTAGCGGGGGGGCCCAATGAGCAGTTCTTC.

A remark on this clone: At one boundary the junction diverges from the germline segment, which might be a read error. The chain carries TRBV30 and TRBJ2-7, with TRBD2 matching over 9 bases. The germline V gene has CDR1 GTSNPN and CDR2 SVGIG (reference sequence). The CDR3 is 12 residues long. This chain's CDR3 is CAWSVDRGTSIF. The CDR3 DNA sequence: TGTGCCTGGAGTGTCGACCGGGGGACTAGCATCTTC.

This clone was seen a few times. The gene calls are TRBV28 and TRBJ2-1; a possible D gene is TRBD1 (6 bases). Trimming shortened V by 5 bases and J by 8 bases, and 13 bases separated the two germline ends. The CDR3 totals 13 residues. Germline CDR1 is MDHEN and CDR2 is SYDVKM. This CDR3 is CASSPRQVDEQFF. As DNA, the CDR3 is TGTGCCAGCAGTCCGAGACAGGTCGATGAGCAGTTCTTC.

This clone has a handful of counts. The rearrangement links TRBV6-1 to TRBJ1-1; 7 bases fit TRBD1. CDR1 and CDR2 (germline): MNHNS, SASEGT. Trimming at V came to 4 bases and at J to 4 bases, leaving 3 bases not matched to a gene. CDR3 length: 13 residues. CDR3 amino acids: CASSGDSLTEAFF. The CDR3 region has the DNA TGTGCCAGCAGTGGGGACAGCCTCACTGAAGCTTTCTTT.

Worth noting for this clone: Other DNA sequences in the sample encode the same CDR3. This sequence joins TRBV6-1 and TRBJ1-1; D gene ambiguous. The V gene's germline CDR1 is MNHNS and CDR2 SASEGT. V lost 6 bases and J lost 2, with 10 bases in between. This CDR3 has 13 residues. The CDR3 bases are TGTGCCAGCAGAGGAGCGAAAAACACTGAAGCTTTCTTT. This gives the protein CASRGAKNTEAFF.

A few counts support this clone. The chain employs TRBV6-1 and TRBJ2-7, with 9 bases matching TRBD1. The CDR3 sequence is 14 residues long. Trimming cost V 4 bases and J 0 bases; bases outside gene matches: 1. Germline V gene lookup returns CDR1 MNHNS and CDR2 SASEGT. The DNA of the CDR3 is TGTGCCAGCAGTGGGGACAGGGCCTCCTACGAGCAGTACTTC. This sequence encodes CASSGDRASYEQYF.

This clone was detected a few times. The genes are TRBV7-9 and TRBJ1-2, with unresolved D. This CDR3 has 14 amino acids. Looked up from germline, CDR1 is SEHNR and CDR2 is FQNEAQ (reference sequence). V lost 1 base to trimming and J lost 7 bases, with 13 bases between them. The CDR3 nucleotides read TGTGCCAGCAGCTTAGACAGCTCCCTCCGTGGCTACACCTTC. Its protein is CASSLDSSLRGYTF.

This clone qualifies as medium-sized. The chain uses TRBV6-6 and TRBJ1-4; D is possibly TRBD1 (6 bases). V was pared by 2 bases and J by 5 bases, with 9 bases between. CDR1 and CDR2 (germline): MNHNY, SVGAGI (reference sequence). This CDR3 region has 14 residues. The CDR3: CASSYRGGNEKLFF. The DNA for the CDR3 is TGTGCCAGCAGTTACAGGGGGGGGAATGAAAAACTGTTTTTT.

This clone has more than one count but fewer than ten. The genes are TRBV6-1 and TRBJ2-5, with 8 bases that match TRBD2. Germline-derived CDR1 and CDR2 are MNHNS and SASEGT. The CDR3 covers 14 residues. V lost 7 bases and J lost 5; bases outside the gene matches: 9. CDR3 sequence reads: CASTTTSATETQYF. The CDR3 coding sequence is TGTGCCAGCACCACGACTAGCGCGACTGAGACCCAGTACTTC.

This clone was observed a few times. This CDR3 reads CAIKAGTTYEQYF. The CDR3, as DNA: TGTGCCATCAAAGCAGGAACCACATACGAGCAGTACTTC. The chain links TRBV10-3 to TRBJ2-7; D ambiguous. The CDR3 runs to 13 residues. The V gene lost 7 bases and the J gene lost 4 bases, with 14 bases spanning the gap. CDR1 and CDR2 (germline): ENHRY, SYGVKD.

The chain is built from TRBV27 and TRBJ2-1; 9 bases map to TRBD2. CDR3 length equals 18 residues. After removal of 7 bases from V and 0 bases from J, the junction contained 13 bases not matched to a gene. CDR1 is MNHEY, CDR2 SMNVEV, per germline (reference sequence). The CDR3 DNA sequence: TGTGCCAGCATAAACCGAGCGGGGGGCGTGAGCTCCTACAATGAGCAGTTCTTC. Its translation is CASINRAGGVSSYNEQFF.

This clone has only a few counts. The rearrangement links TRBV5-1 to TRBJ1-1, with TRBD1 as a possible D gene (6 bases). The CDR3 is 14 amino acids. Per germline, CDR1 SGHRS and CDR2 YFSETQ. V lost 3 bases to trimming and J lost 1 base, with 10 bases between them. CDR3 residues: CASSSDRPNTEAFF. The CDR3 region has the DNA TGCGCCAGCAGCTCCGACAGGCCGAACACTGAAGCTTTCTTT.

This clone was observed a handful of times. CDR3 in DNA: TGTGCCAGCAGTTACCTAGGGGGCCCAAGGCAAGAGACCCAGTACTTC. This gives the protein CASSYLGGPRQETQYF. This sequence joins TRBV6-5 and TRBJ2-5, with 7 bases lining up with TRBD1. The V segment lost 2 bases and the J segment 2 bases; nucleotides outside the gene matches: 8. In germline, CDR1 is MNHEY, CDR2 SVGAGI. This CDR3 region has 16 residues.